The rows below give T cell receptor beta chains drawn from one sample of a study of Graves' ophthalmopathy and Graves' hyperthyroidism. MiXCR, applied by TCRdb to the multiplex PCR reads, yields one record per CDR3 protein. The table includes hundreds of thousands of distinct CDR3 sequences, 20% to 25% detected once. Sequencing was performed on peripheral blood. The source is a woman younger than 35 with stable Graves' hyperthyroidism. Each CDR3 is given with its conserved first and last residue. The D gene is left open where the match is weak. Where a row states a size, it is once, few, many or the class of an expanded clone; other rows omit it.

CDR3 protein: CASGWGGEETQYF; CDR3 DNA: TGCGCCAGCGGGTGGGGGGGGGAAGAGACCCAGTACTTC; D gene: TRBD2; V gene: TRBV7-2; J gene: TRBJ2-5; clone size: many
CDR3 protein: CASSEVLTGANVLTF; CDR3 DNA: TGTGCCAGCAGTGAAGTGCTAACTGGGGCCAACGTCCTGACTTTC; D gene: -; V gene: TRBV6-1; J gene: TRBJ2-6; clone size: many
CDR3 protein: CASTRRGSGVGKTQYF; CDR3 DNA: TGTGCAAGCACTCGAAGGGGTAGCGGGGTAGGAAAGACCCAGTACTTC; D gene: TRBD2; V gene: TRBV6-1; J gene: TRBJ2-5; clone size: -
CDR3 protein: CASSYSVASSYEQYF; CDR3 DNA: TGTGCCAGCAGTTACTCGGTCGCTAGCTCCTACGAGCAGTACTTC; D gene: -; V gene: TRBV6-5; J gene: TRBJ2-7; clone size: many
CDR3 protein: CSARESRDSGANVLTF; CDR3 DNA: TGCAGTGCTAGAGAATCTAGGGACTCTGGGGCCAACGTCCTGACTTTC; D gene: -; V gene: TRBV20-1; J gene: TRBJ2-6; clone size: many
CDR3 protein: CSAGQGNIQYF; CDR3 DNA: TGCAGTGCTGGGCAGGGGAACATTCAGTACTTC; D gene: -; V gene: TRBV20-1; J gene: TRBJ2-4; clone size: -
CDR3 protein: CASSQLETQYF; CDR3 DNA: TGTGCCAGCAGCCAGCTGGAGACCCAGTACTTC; D gene: -; V gene: TRBV7-2; J gene: TRBJ2-5; clone size: many
CDR3 protein: CASSGGQRNQPQHF; CDR3 DNA: TGTGCCAGCAGTGGGGGACAGCGCAATCAGCCCCAGCATTTT; D gene: TRBD1; V gene: TRBV12-3/TRBV12-4; J gene: TRBJ1-5; clone size: many
CDR3 protein: CASSLFPFSLDISGNTIYF; CDR3 DNA: TGTGCCAGCAGCTTATTCCCGTTCAGTTTAGATATTTCTGGAAACACCATATATTTT; D gene: -; V gene: TRBV13; J gene: TRBJ1-3; clone size: many
CDR3 protein: CASSFRRGRVSSHEQYF; CDR3 DNA: TGTGCCAGCAGTTTTCGTAGGGGCAGGGTCAGCTCTCACGAGCAGTACTTC; D gene: -; V gene: TRBV7-8; J gene: TRBJ2-7; clone size: many
CDR3 protein: CATSRGRGRDTYEQYF; CDR3 DNA: TGTGCCACCAGCAGAGGGAGGGGCCGAGATACCTACGAGCAGTACTTC; D gene: -; V gene: TRBV15; J gene: TRBJ2-7; clone size: -
CDR3 protein: CATSDRWGPPGYTF; CDR3 DNA: TGTGCCACCAGTGACCGTTGGGGGCCACCTGGCTACACCTTC; D gene: -; V gene: TRBV24-1; J gene: TRBJ1-2; clone size: many
CDR3 protein: CSVGGLAKNIKYF; CDR3 DNA: TGCAGCGTTGGGGGACTAGCCAAAAACATTAAGTACTTC; D gene: TRBD2; V gene: TRBV29-1; J gene: TRBJ2-4; clone size: -
CDR3 protein: CASSVDRWGGDEQYF; CDR3 DNA: TGTGCCAGCAGCGTAGACCGGTGGGGAGGGGACGAGCAGTACTTC; D gene: TRBD2; V gene: TRBV9; J gene: TRBJ2-7; clone size: -
CDR3 protein: CASSESANQQYF; CDR3 DNA: TGTGCCAGCAGTGAAAGCGCTAATCAGCAGTACTTC; D gene: -; V gene: TRBV2; J gene: TRBJ2-7; clone size: many
CDR3 protein: CASSPDGLAGGETQYF; CDR3 DNA: TGTGCCAGCAGCCCGGACGGACTAGCGGGGGGCGAGACCCAGTACTTC; D gene: TRBD2; V gene: TRBV6-1; J gene: TRBJ2-5; clone size: -
CDR3 protein: CASSQDATGLYEQYF; CDR3 DNA: TGTGCCAGCAGCCAAGACGCGACAGGGCTCTACGAGCAGTACTTC; D gene: TRBD1; V gene: TRBV3-1; J gene: TRBJ2-7; clone size: many
CDR3 protein: CASSLVGGQGDSPLHF; CDR3 DNA: TGCGCCAGCAGCTTGGTCGGGGGCCAAGGAGATTCACCCCTCCACTTT; D gene: -; V gene: TRBV5-1; J gene: TRBJ1-6; clone size: -
CDR3 protein: CASSAGTGNNQPQHF; CDR3 DNA: TGTGCCAGCAGTGCCGGGACAGGGAACAATCAGCCCCAGCATTTT; D gene: TRBD1; V gene: TRBV6-4; J gene: TRBJ1-5; clone size: many
CDR3 protein: CASREFPGQHPTGELFF; CDR3 DNA: TGTGCCAGCAGGGAATTTCCGGGACAGCACCCAACCGGGGAGCTGTTTTTT; D gene: TRBD1; V gene: TRBV6-1; J gene: TRBJ2-2; clone size: many
CDR3 protein: CARPRDSASPVNKPLHF; CDR3 DNA: TGTGCCAGACCGCGGGACAGTGCGTCGCCCGTCAACAAGCCCCTCCACTTT; D gene: TRBD1; V gene: TRBV27; J gene: TRBJ1-6; clone size: many
CDR3 protein: CASLSVTEAFF; CDR3 DNA: TGTGCCAGTCTATCGGTAACTGAAGCTTTCTTT; D gene: -; V gene: TRBV19; J gene: TRBJ1-1; clone size: -
CDR3 protein: CASSYTGQGIQEQYF; CDR3 DNA: TGTGCCAGCTCATATACGGGACAGGGGATCCAAGAGCAGTACTTC; D gene: TRBD1; V gene: TRBV18; J gene: TRBJ2-7; clone size: -
CDR3 protein: CASSLSDGSSYEQYF; CDR3 DNA: TGCGCCAGCAGCCTATCTGACGGGAGCTCCTACGAGCAGTACTTC; D gene: -; V gene: TRBV4-1; J gene: TRBJ2-7; clone size: many
CDR3 protein: CASSIAGITSGKNTGELFF; CDR3 DNA: TGTGCCAGTAGTATTGCCGGAATAACTAGCGGGAAGAACACCGGGGAGCTGTTTTTT; D gene: TRBD2; V gene: TRBV19; J gene: TRBJ2-2; clone size: -
CDR3 protein: CASSLWGGNSYNSPLHF; CDR3 DNA: TGTGCCAGCAGCTTATGGGGGGGGAACTCCTATAATTCACCCCTCCACTTT; D gene: -; V gene: TRBV7-8; J gene: TRBJ1-6; clone size: many
CDR3 protein: CASSRTSGSYEQYF; CDR3 DNA: TGTGCCAGCAGCCGGACTAGCGGGAGCTACGAGCAGTACTTC; D gene: TRBD2; V gene: TRBV5-1; J gene: TRBJ2-7; clone size: many
CDR3 protein: CATSDSGGRGYGYTF; CDR3 DNA: TGTGCCACCAGTGATAGCGGCGGGAGAGGCTATGGCTACACCTTC; D gene: -; V gene: TRBV24-1; J gene: TRBJ1-2; clone size: many
CDR3 protein: CASSNSVGVGNQPQHF; CDR3 DNA: TGTGCCAGCAGTAACTCGGTCGGGGTAGGAAATCAGCCCCAGCATTTT; D gene: -; V gene: TRBV2; J gene: TRBJ1-5; clone size: many
CDR3 protein: CASSQLQPQETQYF; CDR3 DNA: TGTGCCAGCAGCCAATTACAGCCACAAGAGACCCAGTACTTC; D gene: -; V gene: TRBV3-1; J gene: TRBJ2-5; clone size: -
CDR3 protein: CRATAEALGIQYF; CDR3 DNA: TGCAGGGCCACCGCCGAGGCGTTGGGCATTCAGTACTTC; D gene: -; V gene: TRBV20-1; J gene: TRBJ2-4; clone size: many
CDR3 protein: CASSPPGGFYGYTF; CDR3 DNA: TGTGCCAGCTCACCCCCGGGGGGCTTCTATGGCTACACCTTC; D gene: -; V gene: TRBV18; J gene: TRBJ1-2; clone size: many
CDR3 protein: CASSWAGPEDEQYF; CDR3 DNA: TGCGCCAGCAGCTGGGCTGGTCCCGAGGACGAGCAGTACTTC; D gene: -; V gene: TRBV5-1; J gene: TRBJ2-7; clone size: many
CDR3 protein: CATSDPSKTGDYGYTF; CDR3 DNA: TGTGCCACCAGTGACCCATCTAAGACAGGGGACTATGGCTACACCTTC; D gene: TRBD1; V gene: TRBV24-1; J gene: TRBJ1-2; clone size: many
CDR3 protein: CASSIVGNGAGNTIYF; CDR3 DNA: TGTGCCAGTAGTATTGTGGGGAACGGCGCTGGAAACACCATATATTTT; D gene: -; V gene: TRBV19; J gene: TRBJ1-3; clone size: many
CDR3 protein: CASSFDYEQYF; CDR3 DNA: TGTGCCAGCAGTTTCGACTACGAGCAGTACTTC; D gene: -; V gene: TRBV12-3/TRBV12-4; J gene: TRBJ2-7; clone size: many
CDR3 protein: CASSLDRYNSPLHF; CDR3 DNA: TGTGCCAGCAGCTTGGACAGATATAATTCACCCCTCCACTTT; D gene: -; V gene: TRBV7-2; J gene: TRBJ1-6; clone size: many
CDR3 protein: CASSSGAGGLEGTDTQYF; CDR3 DNA: TGTGCCAGCAGCTCGGGGGCAGGAGGCCTCGAGGGCACAGATACGCAGTATTTT; D gene: -; V gene: TRBV11-3; J gene: TRBJ2-3; clone size: -
CDR3 protein: CACPPGRTTGDGYTF; CDR3 DNA: TGTGCCTGCCCTCCCGGACGGACGACAGGAGATGGCTACACCTTC; D gene: -; V gene: TRBV30; J gene: TRBJ1-2; clone size: many
CDR3 protein: CAISEPMRPGGTEAFF; CDR3 DNA: TGTGCCATCAGTGAGCCCATGCGGCCCGGGGGCACTGAAGCTTTCTTT; D gene: -; V gene: TRBV10-3; J gene: TRBJ1-1; clone size: many
CDR3 protein: CATSEGTYSNQPQHF; CDR3 DNA: TGTGCCACCAGTGAAGGGACCTATAGCAATCAGCCCCAGCATTTT; D gene: -; V gene: TRBV24-1; J gene: TRBJ1-5; clone size: -
CDR3 protein: CASRADYQETQYF; CDR3 DNA: TGTGCCAGCAGGGCCGACTATCAAGAGACCCAGTACTTC; D gene: -; V gene: TRBV5-4; J gene: TRBJ2-5; clone size: many
CDR3 protein: CASSLATGIQETQYF; CDR3 DNA: TGCGCCAGCAGCTTGGCTACGGGCATCCAAGAGACCCAGTACTTC; D gene: -; V gene: TRBV5-1; J gene: TRBJ2-5; clone size: many
CDR3 protein: CASSSTSGRKGDTQYF; CDR3 DNA: TGCGCCAGCAGCTCGACCAGCGGGAGGAAGGGGGATACGCAGTATTTT; D gene: TRBD2; V gene: TRBV5-1; J gene: TRBJ2-3; clone size: -
CDR3 protein: CASGFPTSGGNTGELFF; CDR3 DNA: TGTGCTAGTGGTTTCCCCACTAGCGGGGGGAACACCGGGGAGCTGTTTTTT; D gene: TRBD2; V gene: TRBV12-5; J gene: TRBJ2-2; clone size: -
CDR3 protein: CSVRGAGLNEQYF; CDR3 DNA: TGCAGCGTCAGGGGAGCGGGGCTCAACGAGCAGTACTTC; D gene: -; V gene: TRBV29-1; J gene: TRBJ2-7; clone size: -
CDR3 protein: CASSQGELGSQWTQYF; CDR3 DNA: TGCGCCAGCAGCCAAGGAGAATTGGGCAGTCAATGGACCCAGTACTTC; D gene: -; V gene: TRBV4-1; J gene: TRBJ2-5; clone size: -
CDR3 protein: CSAKGTSGSLDEQYF; CDR3 DNA: TGCAGTGCTAAGGGGACTAGCGGGAGCCTTGACGAGCAGTACTTC; D gene: TRBD2; V gene: TRBV20-1; J gene: TRBJ2-7; clone size: many
CDR3 protein: CASSFVAGAKETQYF; CDR3 DNA: TGTGCCAGCAGCTTTGTTGCGGGGGCGAAGGAGACCCAGTACTTC; D gene: -; V gene: TRBV7-9; J gene: TRBJ2-5; clone size: many
CDR3 protein: CASSFGSVGVSPLHF; CDR3 DNA: TGTGCCAGCAGCTTCGGTTCGGTCGGGGTTTCACCCCTCCACTTT; D gene: -; V gene: TRBV13; J gene: TRBJ1-6; clone size: many
CDR3 protein: CASSLEGIGTEAFF; CDR3 DNA: TGTGCCAGCAGCTTAGAAGGGATAGGGACTGAAGCTTTCTTT; D gene: -; V gene: TRBV7-2; J gene: TRBJ1-1; clone size: many
CDR3 protein: CSADPGQGNYEQYF; CDR3 DNA: TGCAGTGCCGATCCGGGACAGGGAAACTACGAGCAGTACTTC; D gene: TRBD1; V gene: TRBV20-1; J gene: TRBJ2-7; clone size: many
CDR3 protein: CASSFGGGVEAFF; CDR3 DNA: TGTGCCAGCAGTTTTGGGGGGGGAGTTGAAGCTTTCTTT; D gene: -; V gene: TRBV12-3/TRBV12-4; J gene: TRBJ1-1; clone size: many